These T cell receptor beta chains were read from a single sample in a study of siplizumab effects on memory and regulatory T cells. Profiling relied on immunoSEQ multiplex PCR, and the TCRdb table lists in-frame clones only, not all of them. The sample lists some 56,000 clones, just over 95% seen once, with roughly 1.1% in the top ten. The sequencing sample was made of naive CD8+ T cells sorted from blood. All receptors derive from a human donor in good health. Both conserved end residues are part of each CDR3. A D gene is named only where the DNA matches it firmly. Size is stated for part of the rows, as once, few or many counts, or as a class when the clone is expanded.

>TRBV7-9|NA|TRBJ2-7|NA
CASSLAGHSYEQYF
TGTGCCAGCAGCTTAGCCGGGCATAGCTACGAGCAGTACTTC
>TRBV19|once|TRBJ2-3|NA
CASRFGAGTGDTQYF
TGTGCCAGTAGATTCGGTGCAGGAACAGGGGATACGCAGTATTTT
>TRBV6-6|NA|TRBJ2-5|NA
CASRPPGGQETQYF
TGTGCCAGCAGACCCCCTGGAGGACAAGAGACCCAGTACTTC
>TRBV9|NA|TRBJ2-2|TRBD2
CASSVASGANTGELFF
TGTGCCAGCAGCGTAGCTAGCGGAGCGAACACCGGGGAGCTGTTTTTT
>TRBV5-5|NA|TRBJ2-7|TRBD2
CASSLTSGTYEQYF
TGTGCCAGCAGCTTGACTAGCGGTACCTACGAGCAGTACTTC
>TRBV7-6|NA|TRBJ2-3|TRBD2
CASSLVLAGAADTQYF
TGTGCCAGCAGCTTAGTTCTAGCGGGGGCCGCAGATACGCAGTATTTT
>TRBV29-1|NA|TRBJ2-1|TRBD2
CSVGRGTNEQFF
TGCAGCGTGGGGAGGGGAACCAATGAGCAGTTCTTC
>TRBV19|NA|TRBJ2-7|TRBD1
CASSTTGTGPYEQYF
TGTGCCAGTAGTACAACCGGGACAGGACCCTACGAGCAGTACTTC
>TRBV6-4|NA|TRBJ2-1|NA
CASSAGVRGYNEQFF
TGTGCCAGCAGTGCGGGAGTCAGGGGTTACAATGAGCAGTTCTTC
>TRBV11-3|NA|TRBJ2-2|NA
CASSSTKGELFF
TGTGCCAGCAGCTCCACCAAGGGGGAGCTGTTTTTT
>TRBV28|NA|TRBJ2-7|TRBD1
CASRDRALSYEQYF
TGTGCCAGCAGAGACAGGGCCCTCTCCTACGAGCAGTACTTC
>TRBV27|NA|TRBJ1-4|TRBD1
CASSEQGTNEKLFF
TGTGCCAGCTCGGAACAGGGGACTAATGAAAAACTGTTTTTT
>TRBV14|NA|TRBJ2-7|NA
CASSQAPSGFYEQYF
TGTGCCAGCAGCCAAGCCCCCTCGGGATTCTACGAGCAGTACTTC
>TRBV2|NA|TRBJ1-4|NA
CASRATPDPPRRF
TGTGCCAGCAGAGCAACCCCGGACCCGCCGAGGCGATTT
>TRBV27|NA|TRBJ2-7|TRBD2
CASSLGEGYEQYF
TGTGCCAGCAGTTTAGGGGAGGGCTACGAGCAGTACTTC
>TRBV10-3|NA|TRBJ2-4|NA
CAISGDQVDKAKNIQYF
TGTGCCATCAGTGGGGACCAGGTCGACAAAGCCAAAAACATTCAGTACTTC
>TRBV28|NA|TRBJ2-7|NA
CASSLRYGFNEQYF
TGTGCCAGCAGTTTAAGATACGGCTTCAACGAGCAGTACTTC
>TRBV6-5|NA|TRBJ2-1|NA
CASSPFRAYNEQFF
TGTGCCAGCAGCCCTTTCAGGGCCTACAATGAGCAGTTCTTC
>TRBV10-1|NA|TRBJ2-1|NA
CASSGVLSLSSYNEQFF
TGCGCCAGCAGTGGGGTCCTCAGTTTGAGCTCCTACAATGAGCAGTTCTTC
>TRBV19|once|TRBJ2-3|TRBD2
CASSLSSGAPDTQYF
TGTGCCAGTAGTCTTTCTAGCGGTGCCCCAGATACGCAGTATTTT
>TRBV14|NA|TRBJ2-7|NA
CASSQDWTMFGGLSYEQYF
TGTGCCAGCAGCCAAGATTGGACTATGTTTGGGGGCCTTAGCTACGAGCAGTACTTC
>TRBV27|NA|TRBJ1-5|NA
CASSPPGNQPQHF
TGTGCCAGCAGTCCTCCCGGGAATCAGCCCCAGCATTTT
>TRBV9|NA|TRBJ2-2|NA
CASSVDTNTGELFF
TGTGCCAGCAGCGTAGACACGAACACCGGGGAGCTGTTTTTT